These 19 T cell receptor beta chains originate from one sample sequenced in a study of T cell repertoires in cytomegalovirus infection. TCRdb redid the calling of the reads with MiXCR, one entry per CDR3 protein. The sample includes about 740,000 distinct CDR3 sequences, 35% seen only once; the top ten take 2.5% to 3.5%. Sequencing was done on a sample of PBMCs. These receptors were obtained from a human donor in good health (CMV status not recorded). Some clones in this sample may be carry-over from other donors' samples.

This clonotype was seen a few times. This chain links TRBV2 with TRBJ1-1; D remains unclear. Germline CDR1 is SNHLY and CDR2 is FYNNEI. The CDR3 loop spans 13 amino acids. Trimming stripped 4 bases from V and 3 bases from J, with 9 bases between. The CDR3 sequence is CASSVTWDTEAFF. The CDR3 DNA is TGTGCCAGCAGTGTCACGTGGGACACTGAAGCTTTCTTT. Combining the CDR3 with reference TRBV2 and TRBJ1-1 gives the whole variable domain EPEVTQTPSHQVTQMGQEVILRCVPISNHLYFYWYRQILGQKVEFLVSFYNNEISEKSEIFDDQFSVERPDGSNFTLKIRSTKLEDSAMYFCASSVTWDTEAFFGQGTRLTVV.

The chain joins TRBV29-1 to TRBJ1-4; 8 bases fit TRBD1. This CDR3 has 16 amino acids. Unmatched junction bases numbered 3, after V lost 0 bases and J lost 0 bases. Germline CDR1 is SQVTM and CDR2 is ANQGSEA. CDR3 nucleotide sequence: TGCAGCGTTGAAGATCCACAGGGGGCAACTAATGAAAAACTGTTTTTT. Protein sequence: CSVEDPQGATNEKLFF.

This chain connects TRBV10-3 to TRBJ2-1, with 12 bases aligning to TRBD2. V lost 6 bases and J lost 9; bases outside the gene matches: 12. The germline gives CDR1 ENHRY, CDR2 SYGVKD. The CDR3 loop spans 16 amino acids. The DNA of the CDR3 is TGTGCCATCAGCGGGATCCTAGCGGGAGGGCCTTTTGAGCAGTTCTTC. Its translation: CAISGILAGGPFEQFF.

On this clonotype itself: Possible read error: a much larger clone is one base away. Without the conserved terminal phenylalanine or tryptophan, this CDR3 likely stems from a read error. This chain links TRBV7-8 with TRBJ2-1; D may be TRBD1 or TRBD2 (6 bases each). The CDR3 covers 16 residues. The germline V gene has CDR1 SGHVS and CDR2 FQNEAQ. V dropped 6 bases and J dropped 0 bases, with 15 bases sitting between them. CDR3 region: CASRRDTENSYNEQFL. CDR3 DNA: TGTGCCAGCAGGCGGGACACTGAAAACTCCTACAATGAGCAGTTCTTA.

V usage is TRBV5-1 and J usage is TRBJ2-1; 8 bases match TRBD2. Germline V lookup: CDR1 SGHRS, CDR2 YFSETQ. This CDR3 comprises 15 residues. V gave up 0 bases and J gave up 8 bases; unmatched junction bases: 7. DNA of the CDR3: TGCGCCAGCAGCTTGGCGGGGGGGCCGTTGGATGAGCAGTTCTTC. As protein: CASSLAGGPLDEQFF.

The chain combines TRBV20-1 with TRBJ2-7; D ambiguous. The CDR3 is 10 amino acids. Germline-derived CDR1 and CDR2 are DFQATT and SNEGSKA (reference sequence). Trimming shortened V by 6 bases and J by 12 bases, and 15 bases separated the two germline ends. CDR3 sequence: CSASQDGRYF. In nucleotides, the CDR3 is TGCAGTGCCAGCCAGGACGGTCGGTACTTC.

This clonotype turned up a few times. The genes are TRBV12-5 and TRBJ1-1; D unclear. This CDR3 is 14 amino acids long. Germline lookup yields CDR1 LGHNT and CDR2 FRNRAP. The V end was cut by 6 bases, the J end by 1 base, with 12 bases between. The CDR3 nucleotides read TGTGCTAGTGGAATGAACACTGGGAACACTGAAGCTTTCTTT. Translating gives CASGMNTGNTEAFF.

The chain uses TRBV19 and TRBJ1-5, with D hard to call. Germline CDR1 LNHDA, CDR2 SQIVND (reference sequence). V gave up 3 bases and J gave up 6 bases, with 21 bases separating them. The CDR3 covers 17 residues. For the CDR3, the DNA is TGTGCCAGTAGTATGAGGTCCCACGGGTCTGATGGTCAGCCCCAGCATTTT. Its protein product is CASSMRSHGSDGQPQHF.

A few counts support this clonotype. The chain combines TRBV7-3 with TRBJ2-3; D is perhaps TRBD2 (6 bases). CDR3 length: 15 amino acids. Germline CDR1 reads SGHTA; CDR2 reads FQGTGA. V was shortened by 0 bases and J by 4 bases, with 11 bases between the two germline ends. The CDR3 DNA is TGTGCCAGCAGCTTAACTAGCGGAGACGCAGATACGCAGTATTTT. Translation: CASSLTSGDADTQYF.

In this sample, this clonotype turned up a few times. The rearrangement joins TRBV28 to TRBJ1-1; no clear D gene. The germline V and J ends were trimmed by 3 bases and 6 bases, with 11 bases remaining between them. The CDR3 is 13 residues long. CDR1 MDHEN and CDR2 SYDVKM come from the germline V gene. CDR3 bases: TGTGCCAGCAGTTTCTTGGGTTACGCTGAAGCTTTCTTT. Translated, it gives CASSFLGYAEAFF.

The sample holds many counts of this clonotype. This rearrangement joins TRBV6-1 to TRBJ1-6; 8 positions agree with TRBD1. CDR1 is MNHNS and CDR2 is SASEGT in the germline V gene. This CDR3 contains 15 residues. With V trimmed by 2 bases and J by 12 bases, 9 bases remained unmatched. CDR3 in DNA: TGTGCCAGCAGTGAAATGGTACAGGGGGTCCTACCCCTCCACTTT. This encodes CASSEMVQGVLPLHF.

CDR3 in DNA: TGTGCCACCAGCAGCTGGACTAGCGGGAGTAGTGATGAGCAGTTCTTC. Translated, it gives CATSSWTSGSSDEQFF. The V and J genes are TRBV15 and TRBJ2-1, with 13 bases matching TRBD2. CDR1 and CDR2 from the germline V gene are LNHNV and YYDKDF (reference sequence). This CDR3 region has 16 residues. After removal of 3 bases from V and 8 bases from J, the junction contained 7 bases not matched to a gene.

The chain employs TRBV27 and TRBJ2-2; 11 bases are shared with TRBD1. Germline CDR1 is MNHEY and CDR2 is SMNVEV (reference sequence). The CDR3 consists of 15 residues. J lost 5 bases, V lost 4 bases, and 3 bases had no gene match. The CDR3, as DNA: TGTGCCAGCAGTTGGGACAGGGGGTGGACCGGGGAGCTGTTTTTT. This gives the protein CASSWDRGWTGELFF.

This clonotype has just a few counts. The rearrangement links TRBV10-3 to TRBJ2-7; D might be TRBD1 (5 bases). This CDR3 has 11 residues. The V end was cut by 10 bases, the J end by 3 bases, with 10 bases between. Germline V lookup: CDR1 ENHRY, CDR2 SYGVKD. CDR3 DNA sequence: TGTGCCAACTCCGACAGCTACGAGCAGTACTTC. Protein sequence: CANSDSYEQYF.

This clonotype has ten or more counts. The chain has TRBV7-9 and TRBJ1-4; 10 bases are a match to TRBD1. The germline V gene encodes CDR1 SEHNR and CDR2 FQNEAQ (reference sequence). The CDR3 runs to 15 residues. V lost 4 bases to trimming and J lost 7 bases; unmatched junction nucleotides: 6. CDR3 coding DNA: TGTGCCAGCAGCTCAGCCGGGACAGGGGCTGAAAAACTGTTTTTT. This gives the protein CASSSAGTGAEKLFF.

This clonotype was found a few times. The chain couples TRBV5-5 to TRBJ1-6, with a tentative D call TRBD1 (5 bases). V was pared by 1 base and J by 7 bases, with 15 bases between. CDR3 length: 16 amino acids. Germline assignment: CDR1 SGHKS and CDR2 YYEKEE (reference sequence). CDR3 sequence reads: CASSLSGGTGNSPLHF. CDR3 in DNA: TGTGCCAGCAGCTTGTCGGGCGGGACGGGGAATTCACCCCTCCACTTT.

The CDR3 bases are TGTGCCTGGGAGATGGGACAGGGAACTGAAGCTTTCTTT. Translating it yields CAWEMGQGTEAFF. The chain uses TRBV30 and TRBJ1-1; 9 bases match TRBD1. Germline CDR1 reads GTSNPN; CDR2 reads SVGIG (reference sequence). The CDR3 has 13 amino acids. V lost 5 bases and J lost 5; bases outside the gene matches: 6.

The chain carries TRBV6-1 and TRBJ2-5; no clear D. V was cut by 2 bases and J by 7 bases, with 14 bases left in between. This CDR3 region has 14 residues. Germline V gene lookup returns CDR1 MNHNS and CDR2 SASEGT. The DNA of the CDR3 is TGTGCCAGCAGTGAAACGGCTAGAACGGGGACCCAGTACTTC. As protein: CASSETARTGTQYF.

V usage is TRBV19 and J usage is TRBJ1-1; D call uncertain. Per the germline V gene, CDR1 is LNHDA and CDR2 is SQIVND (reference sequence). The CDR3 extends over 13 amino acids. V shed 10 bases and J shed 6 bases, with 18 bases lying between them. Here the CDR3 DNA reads TGTGCCACCCAACGTGGGCTTGGGGCTGAAGCTTTCTTT. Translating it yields CATQRGLGAEAFF.